Presented here are 27 T cell receptor beta chains from one specimen sequenced in a study of CD8 T cells in ankylosing spondylitis. MiXCR was run by TCRdb on the 5' RACE reads, yielding one entry per CDR3 protein. The sample has approximately 69,000 distinct CDR3 sequences, approximately 5% seen once. Sequenced sample: blood, either unsorted or a sorted T cell fraction (not recorded which). Receptors were obtained from a male donor with ankylosing spondylitis or in good health (not recorded which).

This clonotype has a count of ten or more. The rearrangement links TRBV6-1 to TRBJ1-2; D gene unclear. The CDR3 loop spans 16 amino acids. V lost 4 bases, J lost 2 bases, and 17 bases lay in between. Germline lookup yields CDR1 MNHNS and CDR2 SASEGT. CDR3 nucleotide sequence: TGTGCCAGCAGTGGGAGTATGTCCTTTCGGAACTATGGCTACACCTTC. Its protein product is CASSGSMSFRNYGYTF.

This clonotype occurred many times. The rearrangement uses TRBV28 and TRBJ1-2; D perhaps matches TRBD1 (5 bases). The germline V and J ends were trimmed by 6 bases and 5 bases, with 13 bases remaining between them. Germline assignment: CDR1 MDHEN and CDR2 SYDVKM. The CDR3 loop spans 13 amino acids. This CDR3 reads CASSRDSYYGYTF. In DNA, the CDR3 is TGTGCCAGCAGCAGGGACTCATATTATGGCTACACCTTC.

V gene TRBV4-2 combines with J gene TRBJ2-7; 10 positions agree with TRBD2. This CDR3 is 16 amino acids long. Germline assignment: CDR1 LGHNA and CDR2 YNFKEQ. After removal of 0 bases from V and 8 bases from J, the junction contained 10 bases not matched to a gene. CDR3 protein: CASSQDQRGGLKQQYF. The CDR3 nucleotides read TGTGCCAGCAGCCAAGATCAGCGGGGGGGCTTGAAACAGCAGTACTTC.

This clonotype was recorded many times. The rearrangement joins TRBV2 to TRBJ1-1; a possible D gene is TRBD1 (6 bases). This CDR3 has 14 amino acids. Trimming took off 8 bases at V and 4 bases at J, with 17 bases between the two ends. Germline CDR1 is SNHLY and CDR2 is FYNNEI. CDR3 in amino acids: CASARGGGVTEAFF. CDR3 nucleotide sequence: TGTGCCAGCGCTAGAGGGGGTGGCGTCACTGAAGCTTTCTTT.

This clonotype has at least ten counts. V is TRBV10-2 and J is TRBJ1-5, with 11 bases matching TRBD1. The germline V gene has CDR1 WSHSY and CDR2 SAAADI. J gave up 14 bases and V 3 bases, and 9 bases lay outside the gene matches. This CDR3 is built from 14 residues. The CDR3 sequence: CASSDRDRGFRKHF. The CDR3 DNA reads TGCGCCAGCAGTGATAGGGACAGGGGGTTTCGAAAGCATTTT.

This clonotype was counted at least ten times. The chain links TRBV20-1 to TRBJ1-5, with 8 bases fitting TRBD1. The CDR3 totals 13 residues. The germline V gene encodes CDR1 DFQATT and CDR2 SNEGSKA (reference sequence). V was pared by 3 bases and J by 15 bases, with 13 bases of the junction left unmatched. The CDR3 reads CSARQGADIPGHF. CDR3 coding DNA: TGCAGTGCTAGGCAGGGGGCCGATATACCAGGGCATTTT.

The sample holds many counts of this clonotype. The chain carries TRBV28 and TRBJ2-1; the match to TRBD2 covers 10 bases. There are 14 residues in the CDR3. The J segment lost 14 bases and the V segment lost 7 bases, leaving 14 bases of the junction unmatched. CDR1 and CDR2 from the germline V gene are MDHEN and SYDVKM. The CDR3 protein is CASTSGTSEPREFF. CDR3 nucleotide sequence: TGTGCCAGCACCTCCGGGACTAGCGAGCCCAGGGAGTTCTTC. Based on the CDR3 plus reference TRBV28 and TRBJ2-1, the full variable domain is DVKVTQSSRYLVKRTGEKVFLECVQDMDHENMFWYRQDPGLGLRLIYFSYDVKMKEKGDIPEGYSVSREKKERFSLILESASTNQTSMYLCASTSGTSEPREFFGPGTRLTVL.

This clonotype was observed many times. The chain joins TRBV19 to TRBJ1-2; TRBD1 might be the D (5 bases). This CDR3 has 14 residues. V shed 6 bases and J shed 3 bases, with 14 bases lying between them. The germline gives CDR1 LNHDA, CDR2 SQIVND (reference sequence). CDR3 nucleotide sequence: TGTGCCAGTAGGAAGCTTGTGGGGGACTATGGCTACACCTTC. It yields the protein CASRKLVGDYGYTF.

In its sample, this clonotype was seen many times. The DNA of the CDR3 is TGTGCCACCGCAGCGGCCCTGGGGTACAATGAGCAGTTCTTC. Its protein is CATAAALGYNEQFF. V is TRBV24-1 and J is TRBJ2-1; possible D gene TRBD2, 5 bases. The CDR3 is 14 amino acids. Trimming cost V 9 bases and J 4 bases, with 15 bases left between them. Germline-derived CDR1 and CDR2 are KGHDR and SFDVKD.

This clonotype was seen ten or more times. CDR3 in DNA: TGTGCCAGCAGCTACACGGGACTAGCGATTAGGCAAGAGACCCAGTACTTC. Its translation is CASSYTGLAIRQETQYF. The V and J genes are TRBV12-3 or TRBV12-4 and TRBJ2-5, with 10 nucleotides matching TRBD2. Unmatched junction bases numbered 12, after V lost 6 bases and J lost 2 bases. The CDR3 contains 17 residues.

This clonotype was seen many times. The chain couples TRBV19 to TRBJ2-7; 7 bases fit TRBD1. Germline assignment: CDR1 LNHDA and CDR2 SQIVND (reference sequence). V gave up 10 bases and J gave up 5 bases; unmatched junction bases: 11. This CDR3 spans 13 amino acids. CDR3 DNA sequence: TGTGCCACCCGGGACAGTGTAGACCACGAGCAGTACTTC. This translates into CATRDSVDHEQYF.

This clonotype was detected ten times or more. The rearrangement joins TRBV28 to TRBJ2-1; TRBD2 might be the D (6 bases). Germline V lookup: CDR1 MDHEN, CDR2 SYDVKM. Trimming took 2 bases from V and 0 from J, leaving 11 bases between them. The CDR3 loop spans 16 amino acids. The CDR3 bases are TGTGCCAGCAGTTTAACAGGAGGGAGCTCCTACAATGAGCAGTTCTTC. It specifies CASSLTGGSSYNEQFF.

This clonotype was counted ten times or more. This chain connects TRBV28 to TRBJ2-2, with D perhaps assigned TRBD1 or TRBD2 (6 bases each). The germline V and J ends were trimmed by 3 bases and 4 bases, with 18 bases remaining between them. The length of the CDR3 is 17 residues. Germline lookup yields CDR1 MDHEN and CDR2 SYDVKM. This CDR3 is CASSLRAGAGFTGELFF. DNA for the CDR3: TGTGCCAGCAGTTTGAGGGCAGGGGCGGGATTCACCGGGGAGCTGTTTTTT.

This clonotype was found many times. The chain combines TRBV7-6 with TRBJ2-7, with 8 bases fitting TRBD1. From germline, CDR1 is SGHVS and CDR2 FNYEAQ. V lost 5 bases to trimming and J lost 3 bases; unmatched junction nucleotides: 9. The CDR3 extends over 15 amino acids. DNA of the CDR3: TGTGCCAGCAGCCCTACAGGGGGGACGATCTACGAGCAGTACTTC. As protein: CASSPTGGTIYEQYF.

This clonotype was seen at least ten times. The chain has TRBV29-1 and TRBJ1-1; the match to TRBD1 covers 8 bases. Losses at the gene ends were 6 bases for V and 8 bases for J; bases not matched to a gene: 8. CDR1 is SQVTM and CDR2 is ANQGSEA in the germline V gene. The CDR3 runs to 12 residues. The CDR3 DNA reads TGCAGCGTATATAAGAGGGACAGGGAAGCTTTCTTT. This encodes CSVYKRDREAFF. Together with reference TRBV29-1 and TRBJ1-1, the CDR3 gives the full variable domain: SAVISQKPSRDICQRGTSLTIQCQVDSQVTMMFWYRQQPGQSLTLIATANQGSEATYESGFVIDKFPISRPNLTFSTLTVSNMSPEDSSIYLCSVYKRDREAFFGQGTRLTVV.

This clonotype was seen at least ten times. The CDR3 nucleotides read TGTGCCACGACTAGCGGGGGTAGGGATACGCAGTATTTT. Protein product: CATTSGGRDTQYF. This chain uses TRBV19 with TRBJ2-3; 12 bases are shared with TRBD2. This CDR3 contains 13 residues. Germline V gives CDR1 LNHDA, CDR2 SQIVND (reference sequence). J lost 6 bases, V lost 10 bases, and 5 bases had no gene match.

This clonotype was seen ten or more times. The rearrangement links TRBV11-3 to TRBJ2-3; D tentatively fits TRBD1 or TRBD2 (5 bases each). The V gene's germline CDR1 is SGHNT and CDR2 YENEEA. Trimming took 5 bases from V and 3 from J, leaving 9 bases between them. The CDR3 extends over 13 amino acids. Written as DNA, the CDR3 is TGTGCCAGCAGCGTTTGGGGGACAGATACGCAGTATTTT. It is translated as CASSVWGTDTQYF.

The table lists this clonotype with a few counts. V usage is TRBV3-2 and J usage is TRBJ2-3; the table names TRBD2, a call not compared with the DNA. TRBV3-2 is marked as a pseudogene. The CDR3 totals 15 residues. The CDR3 spells CATSPTSWGTDTQYF. Written as DNA, the CDR3 is TGTGCCACCTCCCCCACTAGCTGGGGCACAGATACGCAGTATTTT.

This clonotype showed up many times. The rearrangement links TRBV20-1 to TRBJ1-6, with TRBD1 identical over 9 bases. From germline, CDR1 is DFQATT and CDR2 SNEGSKA (reference sequence). The trim removed 2 bases at V and 3 bases at J, leaving 5 bases unmatched. This CDR3 spans 16 amino acids. CDR3 bases: TGCAGTGCTAGATCAGGGACAGGGTTCTATAATTCACCCCTCCACTTT. Translation gives CSARSGTGFYNSPLHF.

This clonotype has more than one count but fewer than ten. The rearrangement uses TRBV2 and TRBJ1-5, with D tentatively TRBD1 (6 bases). Germline CDR1 is SNHLY and CDR2 is FYNNEI. The length of the CDR3 is 17 residues. Trimming cost V 3 bases and J 9 bases, with 24 bases left between them. The CDR3 DNA reads as TGTGCCAGCAGTGATGGGGGCCCCGGCACGCTTTCAGGGCCCCAGCATTTT. Amino acids: CASSDGGPGTLSGPQHF. Full variable domain (missing parts from reference TRBV2 and TRBJ1-5): EPEVTQTPSHQVTQMGQEVILRCVPISNHLYFYWYRQILGQKVEFLVSFYNNEISEKSEIFDDQFSVERPDGSNFTLKIRSTKLEDSAMYFCASSDGGPGTLSGPQHFGDGTRLSIL.

This clonotype was detected many times. The gene calls are TRBV20-1 and TRBJ1-2; maybe TRBD1 (5 bases). The CDR3 sequence is 14 residues long. Trimming cost V 1 base and J 0 bases, with 9 bases left between them. Germline loops: CDR1 DFQATT, CDR2 SNEGSKA (reference sequence). This CDR3 is CSARAPGSNYGYTF. The DNA of the CDR3 is TGCAGTGCTAGAGCCCCAGGGTCTAACTATGGCTACACCTTC.

This clonotype was observed at least ten times. The chain links TRBV6-5 to TRBJ1-4; possible D gene TRBD1, 5 bases. The CDR3 sequence is 14 residues long. V lost 6 bases, J lost 4 bases, and 12 bases lay in between. Germline CDR1 is MNHEY and CDR2 is SVGAGI. Here the CDR3 DNA reads TGTGCCAGCAGGTCCGGGACGGATAATGAAAAACTGTTTTTT. Residues: CASRSGTDNEKLFF.

This clonotype showed up many times. This rearrangement joins TRBV7-3 to TRBJ2-1; no reliable D call. Trimming shortened V by 0 bases and J by 5 bases, and 8 bases separated the two germline ends. This CDR3 is built from 14 residues. CDR1 is SGHTA, CDR2 FQGTGA, per germline. The CDR3 region is CASSLTLEHNEQFF. DNA of the CDR3: TGTGCCAGCAGCTTAACCCTAGAGCACAATGAGCAGTTCTTC.

This clonotype was detected ten times or more. The chain uses TRBV9 and TRBJ2-7; a possible D gene is TRBD2 (5 bases). The V gene lost 4 bases and the J gene lost 7 bases, with 21 bases spanning the gap. The germline V gene encodes CDR1 SGDLS and CDR2 YYNGEE. CDR3 size: 15 residues. The CDR3 protein is CASSPPPVSSGEQYF. The CDR3 nucleotides are TGTGCCAGCAGCCCACCCCCGGTTTCTTCGGGAGAGCAGTACTTC.

This clonotype was seen ten or more times. This rearrangement joins TRBV28 to TRBJ2-3, with 7 bases that match TRBD2. Germline lookup yields CDR1 MDHEN and CDR2 SYDVKM. CDR3 size: 14 residues. Trimming took 5 bases from V and 5 from J; bases not matched to a gene: 7. CDR3 in amino acids: CASSPPGGGDTQYF. In DNA form, the CDR3 reads TGTGCCAGCAGTCCCCCTGGGGGGGGAGATACGCAGTATTTT.

In its sample, this clonotype was seen many times. The rearrangement links TRBV6-2 or TRBV6-3 to TRBJ2-3, with a possible D match to TRBD2 (5 bases). The CDR3 loop spans 15 amino acids. Trimming pared 2 bases from V and 4 bases from J, leaving 13 bases between. Looked up from germline, CDR1 is MNHEY and CDR2 is SVGEGT. The CDR3 nucleotides are TGTGCCAGCAGTTACCCCGGAACTAGGGCAGATACGCAGTATTTT. It is translated as CASSYPGTRADTQYF.

This clonotype was seen repeatedly, ten times or more. V gene TRBV28 combines with J gene TRBJ2-7; possible D gene TRBD1, 6 bases. Trimming shortened V by 7 bases and J by 4 bases, and 11 bases separated the two germline ends. CDR1 MDHEN and CDR2 SYDVKM come from the germline V gene. The CDR3 loop spans 12 amino acids. CDR3: CASNGGLYEQYF. CDR3 DNA sequence: TGTGCCAGCAATGGGGGCCTTTACGAGCAGTACTTC.